One and the same sample provided the 29 T cell receptor beta chains below, sequenced in a study of T cells after yellow fever vaccination. TCRdb independently ran MiXCR on the 5' RACE reads; one entry per CDR3 protein. The data contain fewer than 500,000 distinct CDR3 sequences, roughly a sixth of them singletons. Sequencing was performed on PBMCs, taken before the yellow fever booster vaccination. The receptors come from a man aged 18 to 29 who received the YFV17D yellow fever vaccine.

V and J are TRBV10-3 and TRBJ2-2, with a tentative D call TRBD1 (6 bases). This CDR3 region has 16 residues. Germline V lookup: CDR1 ENHRY, CDR2 SYGVKD. V was trimmed by 2 bases and J by 7 bases, leaving 17 bases between them. This chain's CDR3 is CAISEPYRAHIGELFF. CDR3 bases: TGTGCCATCAGTGAGCCTTACAGGGCTCATATCGGGGAGCTGTTTTTT.

V usage is TRBV5-1 and J usage is TRBJ1-1, with D possibly being TRBD1 (5 bases). V shed 2 bases and J shed 1 base, with 9 bases lying between them. Germline V gene sequence: CDR1 SGHRS, CDR2 YFSETQ. The CDR3 has 14 residues. The chain's CDR3 is CASSFRVGNTEAFF. DNA for the CDR3: TGCGCCAGCAGCTTCAGGGTCGGGAACACTGAAGCTTTCTTT. The variable domain in full, completed from reference TRBV5-1 and TRBJ1-1, reads KAGVTQTPRYLIKTRGQQVTLSCSPISGHRSVSWYQQTPGQGLQFLFEYFSETQRNKGNFPGRFSGRQFSNSRSEMNVSTLELGDSALYLCASSFRVGNTEAFFGQGTRLTVV.

The table lists this clonotype with many counts. The genes are TRBV10-2 and TRBJ1-5; no definite D call. Per germline, CDR1 WSHSY and CDR2 SAAADI. This CDR3 is built from 13 residues. V was clipped by 6 bases and J by 3 bases, with 9 bases between them. The CDR3: CASSLNNNQPQHF. As DNA, the CDR3 is TGCGCCAGCAGCTTGAATAACAATCAGCCCCAGCATTTT.

CDR3 region: CASSLGHWAGEQYF. CDR3 coding DNA: TGTGCCAGCAGCTTAGGGCATTGGGCCGGCGAGCAGTACTTC. The chain is built from TRBV7-2 and TRBJ2-7; no clear D gene. CDR3 size: 14 residues. V was pared by 1 base and J by 6 bases, with 13 bases between. Germline V gives CDR1 SGHTA, CDR2 FQGNSA.

This clonotype has only a few counts. This chain uses TRBV7-9 with TRBJ2-3; 14 bases are shared with TRBD2. The CDR3 is made up of 17 amino acids. J gave up 0 bases and V 5 bases, and 4 bases lay outside the gene matches. The germline V gene encodes CDR1 SEHNR and CDR2 FQNEAQ (reference sequence). DNA of the CDR3: TGTGCCAGCAGCCCCGGACTAGCGGGGGGAAGCACAGATACGCAGTATTTT. Translation gives CASSPGLAGGSTDTQYF.

This clonotype has a count of ten or more. The J gene is TRBJ1-1, the V gene TRBV5-1; D uncertain. CDR3 size: 11 residues. CDR1 and CDR2 from the germline V gene are SGHRS and YFSETQ. Trimming removed 6 bases from V and 3 bases from J, with 6 bases in between. CDR3 bases: TGCGCCAGCATTGAGGACACTGAAGCTTTCTTT. It translates to CASIEDTEAFF.

The sample holds one count of this clonotype. The chain combines TRBV4-1 with TRBJ2-1; 9 nucleotides align to TRBD2. Unmatched junction bases numbered 14, after V lost 4 bases and J lost 7 bases. The CDR3 consists of 17 residues. Germline V gene data show CDR1 as MGHRA and CDR2 as YSYEKL. CDR3 amino acids: CASSPEGAGGPLNEQFF. The CDR3 DNA is TGCGCCAGCAGCCCAGAGGGGGCGGGGGGGCCTCTGAATGAGCAGTTCTTC.

A few counts support this clonotype. For the CDR3, the DNA is TGTGCCAGCAGTTACTTTTCCGGCCAAGAGACCCAGTACTTC. Translating gives CASSYFSGQETQYF. The rearrangement uses TRBV6-5 and TRBJ2-5; D not certain. The length of the CDR3 is 14 residues. Germline CDR1 is MNHEY and CDR2 is SVGAGI. Trimming left V 1 base short and J 1 base short, with 7 bases between.

In its sample, this clonotype was seen many times. This rearrangement joins TRBV11-2 to TRBJ2-1, with a weak D call TRBD1 (5 bases). The CDR3 extends over 13 amino acids. V was cut by 5 bases and J by 4 bases, with 9 bases left in between. Germline lookup yields CDR1 SGHAT and CDR2 FQNNGV. The CDR3 nucleotides read TGTGCCAGCAGCCGTGACAGTTACAATGAGCAGTTCTTC. The encoded protein is CASSRDSYNEQFF.

V is TRBV6-6 and J is TRBJ1-1; TRBD1 agrees at 9 bases. The length of the CDR3 is 14 residues. V was pared by 0 bases and J by 7 bases, with 3 bases of the junction left unmatched. The germline V gene encodes CDR1 MNHNY and CDR2 SVGAGI (reference sequence). CDR3 residues: CASSYSTGGLEAFF. DNA for the CDR3: TGTGCCAGCAGTTACTCGACAGGGGGGCTTGAAGCTTTCTTT.

The chain joins TRBV5-1 to TRBJ2-7; D might be TRBD1 (5 bases). V shed 4 bases and J shed 5 bases, with 19 bases lying between them. Germline CDR1 reads SGHRS; CDR2 reads YFSETQ. The CDR3 consists of 15 residues. As DNA, the CDR3 is TGCGCCAGCAGCCCGCAGGGTGCCAACTTGGACGAGCAGTACTTC. This gives the protein CASSPQGANLDEQYF.

This clonotype was detected many times. The rearrangement joins TRBV4-1 to TRBJ1-1; D unclear. The CDR3 has 15 residues. Germline assignment: CDR1 MGHRA and CDR2 YSYEKL. The germline V and J ends were trimmed by 4 bases and 6 bases, with 18 bases remaining between them. CDR3 amino acids: CASSLGEVRIAEAFF. CDR3 DNA: TGCGCCAGCAGCCTAGGCGAGGTTCGCATCGCTGAAGCTTTCTTT.

The sample holds a few counts of this clonotype. The chain couples TRBV12-3 or TRBV12-4 to TRBJ2-5; 10 nucleotides match TRBD2. Trimming cost V 3 bases and J 0 bases; bases outside gene matches: 4. The CDR3 sequence is 16 residues long. CDR3 nucleotides: TGTGCCAGCAGTTTTTTAGCGGGGGGACACCAAGAGACCCAGTACTTC. Translating it yields CASSFLAGGHQETQYF.

The chain has TRBV19 and TRBJ1-1, with a possible D match to TRBD1 (6 bases). The CDR3 is 15 residues long. Trimming stripped 10 bases from V and 9 bases from J, with 27 bases between. Germline CDR1 LNHDA, CDR2 SQIVND (reference sequence). The CDR3 loop reads CATQVSTGPWTQAFF. CDR3 sequence (DNA): TGTGCCACCCAAGTTAGTACAGGGCCGTGGACTCAAGCTTTCTTT.

This clonotype came up a few times. At one end, the junction sequence differs from germline, possibly due to a read error. This chain uses TRBV6-1 with TRBJ1-5, with a weak D call TRBD1 (5 bases). The germline V gene encodes CDR1 MNHNS and CDR2 SASEGT. This CDR3 is 16 amino acids long. The CDR3 here is CASCDRTLYSNQPQHF. In DNA form, the CDR3 reads TGTGCCAGCTGTGACAGAACTCTCTATAGCAATCAGCCCCAGCATTTT.

This clonotype was seen more than once but under ten times. V and J are TRBV6-5 and TRBJ2-3; 8 bases are a match to TRBD2. The CDR3 totals 14 residues. The trim removed 4 bases at V and 7 bases at J, leaving 7 bases unmatched. Germline CDR1 reads MNHEY; CDR2 reads SVGAGI. CDR3 DNA: TGTGCCAGCAGTTCCGGGGGGGCGGGCCATACGCAGTATTTT. It codes for CASSSGGAGHTQYF.

A few counts support this clonotype. The V gene is TRBV6-5, the J gene TRBJ1-5, with a tentative D call TRBD1 (5 bases). The CDR3 covers 14 residues. Germline-derived CDR1 and CDR2 are MNHEY and SVGAGI. Trimming pared 5 bases from V and 1 base from J, leaving 9 bases between. The CDR3 spells CASSTGSSNQPQHF. DNA for the CDR3: TGTGCCAGCAGTACAGGTTCAAGCAATCAGCCCCAGCATTTT.

Ten or more counts support this clonotype. The chain combines TRBV7-2 with TRBJ1-5; D is ambiguous. The CDR3 sequence is 15 residues long. Trimming took off 1 base at V and 2 bases at J, with 9 bases between the two ends. CDR1 SGHTA and CDR2 FQGNSA come from the germline V gene. CDR3 sequence (DNA): TGTGCCAGCAGCTTAGTCGGCGGGGGCAATCAGCCCCAGCATTTT. Translation: CASSLVGGGNQPQHF.

The CDR3 DNA sequence: TGTGCCAGCAGCTTCCTGGAGACTGAAGCTTTCTTT. It codes for CASSFLETEAFF. The chain employs TRBV7-9 and TRBJ1-1; no definite D call. Germline V gene sequence: CDR1 SEHNR, CDR2 FQNEAQ (reference sequence). V was cut by 3 bases and J by 5 bases, with 7 bases left in between. The CDR3 contains 12 residues.

This clonotype came up a few times. The chain carries TRBV6-5 and TRBJ1-6, with D maybe TRBD1 (6 bases). Trimming cost V 2 bases and J 9 bases, with 17 bases left between them. This CDR3 is 16 amino acids long. Germline V CDR1 and CDR2: MNHEY, SVGAGI. CDR3 region: CASSYDSTGYGSPLHF. Here the CDR3 DNA reads TGTGCCAGCAGTTACGATTCTACAGGGTATGGTTCACCCCTCCACTTT.

J is TRBJ2-7 and V is TRBV21-1; no check of the table's D call, TRBD1, against the DNA was made. TRBV21-1 is a documented pseudogene. The CDR3 spans 16 residues. CDR3 DNA sequence: TGTGCCAGCAGCAAGGGGATATACAGGGGCCTCTACGAGCAGTACTTC. Its translation: CASSKGIYRGLYEQYF.

This clonotype was picked up a small number of times. V usage is TRBV6-2 or TRBV6-3 and J usage is TRBJ2-3; 14 bases line up with TRBD2. V shed 4 bases, J shed 0 bases, and the junction held 6 bases outside the gene matches. The CDR3 is 18 residues long. Germline V gives CDR1 MNHEY, CDR2 SVGEGT. The CDR3 here is CASSFPTSGGGSTDTQYF. CDR3 DNA sequence: TGTGCCAGCAGTTTCCCGACTAGCGGGGGGGGAAGCACAGATACGCAGTATTTT.

This clonotype has more than one count but fewer than ten. V gene TRBV5-1 combines with J gene TRBJ2-1, with a tentative D call TRBD2 (6 bases). Trimming stripped 4 bases from V and 9 bases from J, with 14 bases between. Germline V CDR1 and CDR2: SGHRS, YFSETQ. The CDR3 length is 13 residues. In DNA form, the CDR3 reads TGCGCCAGCAGCCAGGACTACCTGGGTGAGCAGTTCTTC. Encoded protein: CASSQDYLGEQFF.

The V call is TRBV5-1, the J call TRBJ2-3, with a possible D match to TRBD2 (5 bases). Deletions cut 4 bases from V and 3 bases from J, with 15 bases between. Per the germline V gene, CDR1 is SGHRS and CDR2 is YFSETQ. The CDR3 covers 15 residues. CDR3 coding DNA: TGCGCCAGCAGCCCGACTATGGTGGGTACAGATACGCAGTATTTT. Amino acids: CASSPTMVGTDTQYF.

This chain links TRBV20-1 with TRBJ1-1, with TRBD1 identical over 10 bases. CDR1 DFQATT and CDR2 SNEGSKA come from the germline V gene (reference sequence). V was pared by 3 bases and J by 3 bases, with 4 bases of the junction left unmatched. The CDR3 covers 14 residues. CDR3 nucleotide sequence: TGCAGTGCTAGGTTGACAGGGGGCCACACTGAAGCTTTCTTT. Protein: CSARLTGGHTEAFF.

Only a few counts were recorded for this clonotype. V is TRBV7-2 and J is TRBJ2-1; 13 bases align to TRBD2. The CDR3 consists of 19 residues. V dropped 8 bases and J dropped 12; count of bases not matched to a gene: 25. Looked up from germline, CDR1 is SGHTA and CDR2 is FQGNSA. The CDR3 nucleotides read TGTGCCAGCTCGCCCGTCGAGAGACTAGCGGGGGGACTCGACTCCTGGCAGTTCTTC. Protein: CASSPVERLAGGLDSWQFF.

The chain employs TRBV24-1 and TRBJ2-2, with 9 nucleotides matching TRBD1. This CDR3 comprises 18 residues. The V and J ends lost 4 bases and 0 bases, in that order; junction bases with no gene match: 8. The germline V gene encodes CDR1 KGHDR and CDR2 SFDVKD. The chain's CDR3 is CATSENEQGASNTGELFF. CDR3 coding DNA: TGTGCCACCAGTGAAAATGAACAGGGGGCCTCGAACACCGGGGAGCTGTTTTTT.

The chain recombines TRBV4-3 with TRBJ2-5; 9 nucleotides line up with TRBD2. This CDR3 region has 17 residues. Per germline, CDR1 LGHNA and CDR2 YSLEER. The V gene end was trimmed by 4 bases and the J gene end by 1 base; junction bases not matched to a gene: 10. CDR3 sequence reads: CASSLLTGSGGQETQYF. The CDR3 DNA reads TGCGCCAGCAGCCTCCTGACGGGTAGCGGGGGCCAAGAGACCCAGTACTTC.

The genes are TRBV5-1 and TRBJ2-2; the match to TRBD2 covers 15 bases. This CDR3 has 19 residues. J gave up 3 bases and V 4 bases, and 10 bases lay outside the gene matches. Germline CDR1 is SGHRS and CDR2 is YFSETQ. Here the CDR3 DNA reads TGCGCCAGCAGCAACGGACTAGCGGGGGGGCCTATTGACACCGGGGAGCTGTTTTTT. Residues: CASSNGLAGGPIDTGELFF.